The rows below give T cell receptor beta chains drawn from one sample of a study of T cells after yellow fever vaccination. Each CDR3 protein gets one entry after TCRdb re-called the 5' RACE reads with MiXCR. The profile covers approximately 300,000 distinct CDR3 sequences, with about 10% appearing a single time and 2.5% to 4% taken by the ten largest. The material was CD4+ T cells sorted from PBMCs, obtained 45 days after the yellow fever booster vaccination. The receptors were gathered from a man aged 18 to 29 who received the YFV17D yellow fever vaccine. Both conserved end residues are part of each CDR3.

V	J	CDR3
TRBV29-1	TRBJ2-3	CSGTGLAGGSTDTQYF
TRBV12-3/TRBV12-4	TRBJ2-4	CASSLWAGGSFLSKNIQYF
TRBV20-1	TRBJ2-6	CSAPSRGGSGANVLTF
TRBV12-3/TRBV12-4	TRBJ1-1	CASSPGQGYREAFF
TRBV2	TRBJ1-5	CASRAPAGQPQHF
TRBV15	TRBJ2-5	CATKTDRGKETQYF
TRBV6-5	TRBJ1-2	CASRATGPPGGYTF
TRBV4-3	TRBJ2-5	CASSHGPQETQYF
TRBV12-3/TRBV12-4	TRBJ1-5	CASRAEGDGNQPQHF
TRBV7-9	TRBJ2-2	CASSSGTGRNTGELFF
TRBV2	TRBJ2-2	CASSKATDLAGELFF
TRBV19	TRBJ1-1	CASSIAGQGKAFF
TRBV4-2	TRBJ2-1	CASSPRSGGNGYEQFF
TRBV20-1	TRBJ2-3	CSAEVAGVEDTQYF
TRBV20-1	TRBJ2-5	CSARDLPSGHQETQYF
TRBV12-3/TRBV12-4	TRBJ2-1	CASSLQLAENNEQFF
TRBV7-3	TRBJ2-1	CASSFSGGANEQFF
TRBV7-9	TRBJ1-1	CASSLDRDRDLNTEAFF
TRBV14	TRBJ2-3	CASSHRAHSTDTQYF
TRBV6-6	TRBJ1-1	CASRTMWNTEAFF
TRBV7-6	TRBJ2-7	CASSSYPASSYEQYF
TRBV20-1	TRBJ1-3	CSASGQPTSGNTIYF
TRBV18	TRBJ2-7	CASSGGSSYEQYF
TRBV4-3	TRBJ1-6	CASSQESTNRGYNSPLHF
TRBV5-4	TRBJ1-3	CASSVGSGHNSGNTIYF
TRBV11-2	TRBJ1-2	CASSLEIGHHYGYTF
TRBV4-1	TRBJ2-5	CASSQETSGGETQYF
TRBV28	TRBJ1-6	CASSLSGNTLGSPLHF
TRBV6-2/TRBV6-3	TRBJ2-5	CASTPRDSQETQYF
TRBV5-1	TRBJ2-1	CASSLRYGNEQFF
TRBV20-1	TRBJ1-1	CSVTGTHYTEAFF
TRBV6-1	TRBJ2-5	CASSPTRVQETQYF
TRBV20-1	TRBJ2-1	CSAPTPPRGPNEQFF
TRBV7-3	TRBJ2-6	CASSLGPRSPLGANVLTF
TRBV5-4	TRBJ2-1	CASSTRTSGGRLLRQFF
TRBV4-3	TRBJ2-2	CASSQVGRGNTGELFF
TRBV2	TRBJ2-2	CASRGTAANTGELFF
TRBV6-1	TRBJ1-2	CASSEATYWGYTF
TRBV6-2/TRBV6-3	TRBJ1-2	CASSYGAGPNDGYTF
TRBV29-1	TRBJ2-3	CSVEEQEADTQYF
TRBV6-2/TRBV6-3	TRBJ1-6	CASSVRQAANSPLHF
TRBV21-1	TRBJ2-2	CASSKGRDTGELFF
TRBV9	TRBJ2-1	CASSVGPVAGGQANEQFF
TRBV6-1	TRBJ2-5	CATRSVGGQTVETQYF
TRBV5-1	TRBJ2-4	CASSLAGGKNIQYF
TRBV7-9	TRBJ2-3	CASSPTGSSTDTQYF
TRBV7-2	TRBJ1-6	CASSSGGLGNSPLHF
TRBV20-1	TRBJ2-4	CSARDLAGGHIQYF
TRBV7-2	TRBJ2-1	CASSSWDYNEQFF
TRBV4-1	TRBJ2-5	CASSQALVGGETQYF
TRBV6-2/TRBV6-3	TRBJ2-3	CASTPRGTSFTDTQYF
TRBV2	TRBJ1-5	CASSATGSQPQHF
TRBV5-6	TRBJ2-3	CASSLRPSGGSTDTQYF
TRBV6-2/TRBV6-3	TRBJ1-2	CASSYGWESYTF
TRBV9	TRBJ2-3	CASSPPHGLSYTQYF